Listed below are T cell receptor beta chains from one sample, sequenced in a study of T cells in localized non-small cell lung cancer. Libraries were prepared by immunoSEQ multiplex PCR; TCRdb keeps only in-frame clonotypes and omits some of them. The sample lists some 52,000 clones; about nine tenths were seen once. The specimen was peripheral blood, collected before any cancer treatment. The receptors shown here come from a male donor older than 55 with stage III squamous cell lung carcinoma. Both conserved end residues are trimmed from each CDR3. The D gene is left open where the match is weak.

CDR3 protein: ASSKKRPREADNYGYT
J gene: TRBJ1-2
V gene: TRBV18
D gene: .

CDR3 protein: AISSGAALETQY
J gene: TRBJ2-5
V gene: TRBV10-3
D gene: TRBD2

CDR3 protein: ASSSGWDLGSYT
J gene: TRBJ1-2
V gene: TRBV7-2
D gene: .

CDR3 protein: ASSSYSNQPQH
J gene: TRBJ1-5
V gene: TRBV5-6
D gene: .

CDR3 protein: SVGDLATQY
J gene: TRBJ2-3
V gene: TRBV29-1
D gene: .

CDR3 protein: ASSYGSLSVNTEAF
J gene: TRBJ1-1
V gene: TRBV6-5
D gene: .

CDR3 protein: ASSYAGWRTEAF
J gene: TRBJ1-1
V gene: TRBV6-5
D gene: .

CDR3 protein: SVEPIPGGPQETQY
J gene: TRBJ2-5
V gene: TRBV29-1
D gene: .

CDR3 protein: ASSPGTGSEKLF
J gene: TRBJ1-4
V gene: TRBV4-1
D gene: TRBD1

CDR3 protein: ASSSWTGPETQY
J gene: TRBJ2-5
V gene: TRBV11-2
D gene: TRBD1

CDR3 protein: ASSVTGQGQPQH
J gene: TRBJ1-5
V gene: TRBV9
D gene: .

CDR3 protein: ASSPGLPTDTQY
J gene: TRBJ2-3
V gene: TRBV6-5
D gene: .

CDR3 protein: ASSKDSYNSPLH
J gene: TRBJ1-6
V gene: TRBV19
D gene: .

CDR3 protein: ASSPDAGGASQETQY
J gene: TRBJ2-5
V gene: TRBV7-9
D gene: TRBD2

CDR3 protein: ASSVAGDSFETQY
J gene: TRBJ2-5
V gene: TRBV9
D gene: TRBD1

CDR3 protein: ASSQVLYTEAF
J gene: TRBJ1-1
V gene: TRBV4-1
D gene: .

CDR3 protein: SVEDRVGGAQY
J gene: TRBJ2-5
V gene: TRBV29-1
D gene: .

CDR3 protein: ASSSRDRRSGYT
J gene: TRBJ1-2
V gene: TRBV5-4
D gene: TRBD1

CDR3 protein: ASSYSWTGDTNQPQH
J gene: TRBJ1-5
V gene: TRBV6-7
D gene: TRBD1

CDR3 protein: ASSPYPAGRGGYGYT
J gene: TRBJ1-2
V gene: TRBV7-2
D gene: .

CDR3 protein: ASSPGRSGELF
J gene: TRBJ2-2
V gene: TRBV7-7
D gene: .

CDR3 protein: ASSLAGWGQQSGANVLT
J gene: TRBJ2-6
V gene: TRBV5-4
D gene: TRBD1

CDR3 protein: ASSRGQGLTGELF
J gene: TRBJ2-2
V gene: TRBV5-6
D gene: TRBD1

CDR3 protein: ASSVGSGGFGEQY
J gene: TRBJ2-7
V gene: TRBV9
D gene: TRBD2

CDR3 protein: ASSLTSGRATSFY
J gene: TRBJ2-7
V gene: TRBV7-9
D gene: TRBD2

CDR3 protein: ASSSPGFLTQY
J gene: TRBJ2-5
V gene: TRBV27
D gene: .

CDR3 protein: ASSELGGKGYGYT
J gene: TRBJ1-2
V gene: TRBV2
D gene: .

CDR3 protein: ASHHPNTEAF
J gene: TRBJ1-1
V gene: TRBV19
D gene: .

CDR3 protein: ASSTRTDTQY
J gene: TRBJ2-3
V gene: TRBV7-8
D gene: .

CDR3 protein: ASSSTSGGAYNEQF
J gene: TRBJ2-1
V gene: TRBV7-9
D gene: TRBD2

CDR3 protein: ASSLFPGTGNEKLF
J gene: TRBJ1-4
V gene: TRBV19
D gene: TRBD1

CDR3 protein: ASSVRDYGYT
J gene: TRBJ1-2
V gene: TRBV9
D gene: .

CDR3 protein: ASTQDQNTEAF
J gene: TRBJ1-1
V gene: TRBV2
D gene: .

CDR3 protein: SASGAQGYT
J gene: TRBJ1-2
V gene: TRBV20-1
D gene: .

CDR3 protein: ASSFRTSGSYEQY
J gene: TRBJ2-7
V gene: TRBV7-2
D gene: TRBD2

CDR3 protein: ASSQDAGGQY
J gene: TRBJ2-5
V gene: TRBV4-2
D gene: TRBD2

CDR3 protein: ASSQDPVDRGGYSQPQH
J gene: TRBJ1-5
V gene: TRBV4-2
D gene: TRBD1

CDR3 protein: SAKSNGYT
J gene: TRBJ1-2
V gene: TRBV20-1
D gene: .

CDR3 protein: ASSEGVVPGELF
J gene: TRBJ2-2
V gene: TRBV6-1
D gene: .

CDR3 protein: ASSVEGGPPYGYT
J gene: TRBJ1-2
V gene: TRBV9
D gene: .

CDR3 protein: ASSLAGVDEQY
J gene: TRBJ2-7
V gene: TRBV7-9
D gene: .

CDR3 protein: ASSPTGDQPQH
J gene: TRBJ1-5
V gene: TRBV18
D gene: TRBD1

CDR3 protein: ASSLRTGVNEKLF
J gene: TRBJ1-4
V gene: TRBV4-1
D gene: TRBD1

CDR3 protein: ASSLYTGQPEAF
J gene: TRBJ1-1
V gene: TRBV5-1
D gene: .